This T cell receptor beta chain was sequenced in a study of blood T cells in healthy people across ages. This clonotype came up many times. The antigen remains undetermined. General study findings and limits: Among long-lived donors, naive CD4+ cells were more numerous and diversity higher than in aged donors.

Per individual sample, total RNA of at least 5.5 micrograms was extracted. Germline V gene lookup returns CDR1 DFQATT and CDR2 SNEGSKA (reference sequence). V dropped 7 bases and J dropped 5 bases, with 17 bases sitting between them. The CDR3 sequence is 13 residues long. With a J-beta primer mix and a sample-barcoded 5' primer, a second PCR ran about 7 to 12 cycles. Each cDNA molecule received a tag from a template-switch adaptor that had 12 random nucleotides. Via MiXCR, TCRdb re-called the 5' RACE reads, giving one row per CDR3 protein. The sample holds 630,000 or so distinct CDR3 sequences, 32% seen once.

V is TRBV20-1 and J is TRBJ2-5; D ambiguous. This TCR came from an elderly woman in good health. Sequenced sample: blood. CDR3 protein: CSGVGPVSETQYF. The CDR3 region has the DNA TGCAGTGGGGTGGGTCCGGTATCGGAGACCCAGTACTTC.